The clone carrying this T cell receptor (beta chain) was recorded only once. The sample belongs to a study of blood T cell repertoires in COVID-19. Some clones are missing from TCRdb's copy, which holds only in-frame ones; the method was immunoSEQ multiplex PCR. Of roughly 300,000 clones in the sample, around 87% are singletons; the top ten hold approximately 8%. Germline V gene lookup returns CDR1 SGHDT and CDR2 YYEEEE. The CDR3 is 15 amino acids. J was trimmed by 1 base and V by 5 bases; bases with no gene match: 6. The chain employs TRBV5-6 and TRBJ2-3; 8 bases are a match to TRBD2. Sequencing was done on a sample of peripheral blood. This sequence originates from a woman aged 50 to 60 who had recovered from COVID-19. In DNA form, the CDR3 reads TGTGCCAGCAGTCTTCGAGCGGGGGGCACAGATACGCAGTATTTT. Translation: CASSLRAGGTDTQYF.